This TCR beta chain was documented in a study of blood T cells in healthy people across ages. Roughly 10 milliliters of peripheral blood were drawn from each donor. PBMCs numbering at least 6.5 million were isolated per sample. V lost 8 bases, J lost 0 bases, and 10 bases lay in between. The CDR3 covers 13 residues. Through a sample-barcoded 5' primer and a J-beta primer mix, a second PCR was run for roughly 6 to 11 cycles. TCRdb processed the 5' RACE reads anew with MiXCR; each CDR3 protein has one entry. The table lists around 1,000,000 distinct CDR3 sequences, approximately 25% of them singletons. Separately, the same data were catalogued under a study of T cells of mothers and their children. That publication notes: Pairs that are related and pairs that are unrelated have TCR recombination output shaped similarly by thymic selection.

This TCR was sampled from a girl aged 2 to 9 in good health. The chain carries TRBV12-3 or TRBV12-4 and TRBJ1-1; no definite D call. What was sequenced was blood. In nucleotides, the CDR3 is TGTGCCAGCCAGGACGGGATGAACACTGAAGCTTTCTTT. It encodes CASQDGMNTEAFF.